These 29 T cell receptor beta chains originate from one sample sequenced in a study of cytomegalovirus exposure and HLA in healthy donors. Measured with immunoSEQ multiplex PCR; TCRdb has only the in-frame clones, and not every one. The sample holds roughly 260,000 clones; 87% are singletons and the top ten take 2.6%. The sample comprised PBMCs. The receptors were sampled from a man between 18 and 35 years old in good health and CMV-seronegative.

V usage is TRBV29-1 and J usage is TRBJ2-1, with 10 bases matching TRBD2. Unmatched junction bases numbered 0, after V lost 1 base and J lost 0 bases. This CDR3 has 15 amino acids. Germline CDR1 and CDR2: SQVTM and ANQGSEA. The CDR3 DNA follows: TGCAGCGTTGAAGTAGCGGGGGGCTCCTACAATGAGCAGTTCTTC. Translation: CSVEVAGGSYNEQFF.

This CDR3 is CAISGTYMGGTEAFF. The DNA of the CDR3 is TGTGCCATCAGTGGGACTTACATGGGGGGCACTGAAGCTTTCTTT. The chain links TRBV10-3 to TRBJ1-1; tentative D call: TRBD1 (5 bases). This CDR3 region has 15 residues. Trimming removed 4 bases from V and 4 bases from J, with 16 bases in between. Germline V gene data show CDR1 as ENHRY and CDR2 as SYGVKD.

The V gene is TRBV5-1, the J gene TRBJ2-5; TRBD2 matches 13 bases. This CDR3 region has 15 residues. Germline CDR1 and CDR2: SGHRS and YFSETQ. V was clipped by 4 bases and J by 3 bases; unmatched bases: 3. This chain's CDR3 is CASSIGTSGEETQYF. As DNA, the CDR3 is TGCGCCAGCAGCATCGGGACTAGCGGGGAAGAGACCCAGTACTTC.

The chain links TRBV28 to TRBJ2-5; the match to TRBD1 covers 11 bases. This CDR3 is 13 amino acids long. Germline assignment: CDR1 MDHEN and CDR2 SYDVKM. Trimming cost V 8 bases and J 5 bases; bases outside gene matches: 4. The CDR3 DNA sequence: TGTGCCAGCGGACAGGGGGCAGGGGAGACCCAGTACTTC. Translated, it gives CASGQGAGETQYF.

The V and J genes are TRBV19 and TRBJ2-7; weak D call: TRBD1 (5 bases). The CDR3 runs to 15 residues. Germline CDR1 and CDR2: LNHDA and SQIVND (reference sequence). The V and J ends lost 6 bases and 0 bases respectively, with 15 bases between them. CDR3 coding DNA: TGTGCCAGTAGCGTAGACAGAACCTACTCCTACGAGCAGTACTTC. It specifies CASSVDRTYSYEQYF.

This chain uses TRBV4-3 with TRBJ2-3; TRBD2 aligns across 9 bases. J was trimmed by 6 bases and V by 0 bases; bases with no gene match: 10. CDR1 and CDR2 from the germline V gene are LGHNA and YSLEER. The CDR3 spans 17 residues. In DNA, the CDR3 is TGCGCCAGCAGCCAAGATAGAAGGCGGGGGGGCCCCGATACGCAGTATTTT. This translates into CASSQDRRRGGPDTQYF.

The V and J genes are TRBV29-1 and TRBJ2-3; D perhaps matches TRBD1 (5 bases). The CDR3 is made up of 13 amino acids. Looked up from germline, CDR1 is SQVTM and CDR2 is ANQGSEA. V was trimmed by 4 bases and J by 5 bases, leaving 13 bases between them. The CDR3 reads CSVGGNTQDTQYF. In DNA, the CDR3 is TGCAGCGTTGGGGGCAACACCCAAGATACGCAGTATTTT.

This chain uses TRBV10-3 with TRBJ2-3; D unclear. CDR1 ENHRY and CDR2 SYGVKD come from the germline V gene. The CDR3 loop spans 14 amino acids. V was pared by 0 bases and J by 2 bases, with 6 bases between. Here the CDR3 reads CAISESLFTDTQYF. In DNA, the CDR3 is TGTGCCATCAGTGAGTCCCTATTCACAGATACGCAGTATTTT.

This CDR3 is CASSQEGWGEPYEQYF. CDR3 sequence (DNA): TGCGCCAGCAGCCAAGAGGGGTGGGGGGAACCCTACGAGCAGTACTTC. The chain employs TRBV4-3 and TRBJ2-7, with D maybe TRBD2 (6 bases). CDR1 is LGHNA and CDR2 is YSLEER in the germline V gene. V lost 0 bases and J 2 bases, leaving 14 bases between the germline ends. The CDR3 consists of 16 residues.

The J gene is TRBJ2-6, the V gene TRBV11-2, with a possible D match to TRBD1 (5 bases). Germline CDR1 SGHAT, CDR2 FQNNGV. Trimming took 3 bases from V and 0 from J, leaving 9 bases between them. The CDR3 totals 16 residues. This CDR3 is CASSFRANSGANVLTF. The CDR3 DNA reads TGTGCCAGCAGCTTCAGGGCGAACTCTGGGGCCAACGTCCTGACTTTC. The variable domain in full, completed from reference TRBV11-2 and TRBJ2-6, reads EAGVAQSPRYKIIEKRQSVAFWCNPISGHATLYWYQQILGQGPKLLIQFQNNGVVDDSQLPKDRFSAERLKGVDSTLKIQPAKLEDSAVYLCASSFRANSGANVLTFGAGSRLTVL.

V is TRBV7-9 and J is TRBJ1-5, with D possibly being TRBD1 (6 bases). CDR1 is SEHNR and CDR2 is FQNEAQ in the germline V gene (reference sequence). CDR3 length: 16 residues. V lost 6 bases and J lost 0, with 15 bases in between. This CDR3 reads CASSFNPQGSNQPQHF. CDR3 DNA sequence: TGTGCCAGCAGTTTCAACCCACAGGGTAGCAATCAGCCCCAGCATTTT.

In its sample, this clone was seen a few times. This chain joins TRBV30 and TRBJ1-5; maybe TRBD1 (5 bases). There are 15 residues in the CDR3. Germline V gene sequence: CDR1 GTSNPN, CDR2 SVGIG (reference sequence). V lost 4 bases to trimming and J lost 1 base, with 14 bases between them. CDR3 region: CAWTLGDFSNQPQHF. CDR3 DNA: TGTGCCTGGACCCTCGGGGACTTCAGCAATCAGCCCCAGCATTTT.

The CDR3 nucleotides read TGCGCCAGCAGCCAAGCCGACAGGGGTTCTGGCTACACCTTC. It encodes CASSQADRGSGYTF. The rearrangement links TRBV4-3 to TRBJ1-2; 8 bases line up with TRBD1. Germline trimming cut 1 base from V and 7 bases from J; bases unmatched to any gene: 5. This CDR3 comprises 14 residues. CDR1 and CDR2 (germline): LGHNA, YSLEER.

The V and J genes are TRBV11-2 and TRBJ2-3; the D is unclear. V lost 6 bases to trimming and J lost 7 bases, with 8 bases between them. Germline V gene sequence: CDR1 SGHAT, CDR2 FQNNGV. The CDR3 length is 11 residues. The DNA for the CDR3 is TGTGCCAGCAGGTCCGGTTATACGCAGTATTTT. It encodes CASRSGYTQYF.

This clone appeared once. The CDR3 DNA reads as TGTGCCAGCAGCTTAGGGGGGTTCGGGACAGGTCACGTCAAGGAGACCCAGTACTTC. Amino acids: CASSLGGFGTGHVKETQYF. The chain joins TRBV11-3 to TRBJ2-5; 8 bases map to TRBD1. This CDR3 comprises 19 residues. The V segment lost 1 base and the J segment 5 bases; nucleotides outside the gene matches: 18. Looked up from germline, CDR1 is SGHNT and CDR2 is YENEEA.

The V gene is TRBV30, the J gene TRBJ2-7; 7 nucleotides match TRBD2. The CDR3 loop spans 14 amino acids. The V gene end was trimmed by 3 bases and the J gene end by 4 bases; junction bases not matched to a gene: 9. The germline V gene has CDR1 GTSNPN and CDR2 SVGIG (reference sequence). In nucleotides, the CDR3 is TGTGCCTGGAGGTCCGCTAGCGGAACTTACGAGCAGTACTTC. Residues: CAWRSASGTYEQYF. The variable domain in full, completed from reference TRBV30 and TRBJ2-7, reads SQTIHQWPATLVQPVGSPLSLECTVEGTSNPNLYWYRQAAGRGLQLLFYSVGIGQISSEVPQNLSASRPQDRQFILSSKKLLLSDSGFYLCAWRSASGTYEQYFGPGTRLTVT.

The V gene is TRBV30, the J gene TRBJ1-3, with D possibly matching TRBD1 (5 bases). The CDR3 sequence is 14 residues long. The V end lost 3 bases, the J end lost 2 bases, and 11 bases lay between the germline ends. CDR1 GTSNPN and CDR2 SVGIG come from the germline V gene (reference sequence). The DNA of the CDR3 is TGTGCCTGGAGCGTTGGGGGGGCTGGAAACACCATATATTTT. As protein: CAWSVGGAGNTIYF.

The V gene is TRBV6-1, the J gene TRBJ2-2, with TRBD1 identical over 7 bases. The CDR3 runs to 15 residues. The J segment lost 1 base and the V segment lost 11 bases, leaving 10 bases of the junction unmatched. Germline V CDR1 and CDR2: MNHNS, SASEGT. CDR3 in amino acids: CAGRQGVGNTGELFF. The CDR3 DNA follows: TGTGCCGGTCGTCAGGGGGTGGGGAACACCGGGGAGCTGTTTTTT.

This clone was detected once. The chain recombines TRBV7-9 with TRBJ2-7; perhaps TRBD2 as D (6 bases). Trimming removed 3 bases from V and 7 bases from J, with 10 bases in between. The CDR3 is made up of 12 amino acids. Per the germline V gene, CDR1 is SEHNR and CDR2 is FQNEAQ (reference sequence). CDR3 bases: TGTGCCAGCAGCTTTTTGGGGGGTGAGCAGTACTTC. It specifies CASSFLGGEQYF.

The rearrangement links TRBV4-3 to TRBJ1-2; tentative D call: TRBD1 (5 bases). The CDR3 has 15 residues. V dropped 0 bases and J dropped 8 bases, with 16 bases sitting between them. Germline V gene data show CDR1 as LGHNA and CDR2 as YSLEER. The CDR3 nucleotides are TGCGCCAGCAGCCAAGAAAGGGGAAGTCACTGGGGCTACACCTTC. Translation gives CASSQERGSHWGYTF.

The chain employs TRBV27 and TRBJ2-7, with TRBD1 identical over 7 bases. The J segment lost 0 bases and the V segment lost 6 bases, leaving 8 bases of the junction unmatched. CDR1 is MNHEY and CDR2 is SMNVEV in the germline V gene (reference sequence). The CDR3 runs 15 residues. The CDR3 DNA reads TGTGCCAGCAGCCCCACAGGGGCGAACTCCTACGAGCAGTACTTC. Protein: CASSPTGANSYEQYF.

The rearrangement joins TRBV27 to TRBJ2-6, with 8 bases that match TRBD2. The CDR3 covers 17 residues. V lost 7 bases to trimming and J lost 1 base; unmatched junction nucleotides: 9. Looked up from germline, CDR1 is MNHEY and CDR2 is SMNVEV (reference sequence). The CDR3 is CASTISGRGSGANVLTF. DNA of the CDR3: TGTGCCAGCACCATCAGCGGGAGAGGGTCTGGGGCCAACGTCCTGACTTTC.

This clone was counted once. V usage is TRBV7-2 and J usage is TRBJ2-1; D remains unclear. Germline loops: CDR1 SGHTA, CDR2 FQGNSA. This CDR3 contains 15 residues. The V and J ends lost 1 base and 7 bases respectively, with 14 bases between them. The CDR3 sequence: CASSLEPSLGNEQFF. The CDR3 DNA is TGTGCCAGCAGCTTAGAGCCCTCCCTCGGTAATGAGCAGTTCTTC.

This clone occurred once. The V call is TRBV15, the J call TRBJ2-3; 10 bases align to TRBD1. The V segment lost 2 bases and the J segment 3 bases; nucleotides outside the gene matches: 14. CDR1 LNHNV and CDR2 YYDKDF come from the germline V gene (reference sequence). The CDR3 totals 19 residues. CDR3 protein: CATSRIPHPPGQGTDTQYF. In DNA, the CDR3 is TGTGCCACCAGCAGAATACCCCACCCCCCGGGACAGGGGACAGATACGCAGTATTTT. The full variable domain, its missing parts supplied by reference TRBV15 and TRBJ2-3, is DAMVIQNPRYQVTQFGKPVTLSCSQTLNHNVMYWYQQKSSQAPKLLFHYYDKDFNNEADTPDNFQSRRPNTSFCFLDIRSPGLGDTAMYLCATSRIPHPPGQGTDTQYFGPGTRLTVL.

The chain combines TRBV7-9 with TRBJ2-7; 8 bases align to TRBD1. Germline V CDR1 and CDR2: SEHNR, FQNEAQ (reference sequence). The CDR3 is 15 amino acids. V dropped 5 bases and J dropped 4; count of bases not matched to a gene: 10. For the CDR3, the DNA is TGTGCCAGCAGCAAATTAACAGGGGGGACGTACGAGCAGTACTTC. It translates to CASSKLTGGTYEQYF.

The chain employs TRBV7-2 and TRBJ2-7, with TRBD2 identical over 12 bases. V lost 3 bases and J lost 4; bases outside the gene matches: 7. The length of the CDR3 is 16 residues. Germline V gives CDR1 SGHTA, CDR2 FQGNSA. The CDR3, as DNA: TGTGCCAGCAGCTTTGAGCTAGCGGGAGGGATATACGAGCAGTACTTC. Its translation is CASSFELAGGIYEQYF.

The chain carries TRBV5-1 and TRBJ2-7; 14 positions match TRBD2. The junction had 1 base not matched to a gene; V was cut back by 1 base and J by 4 bases. There are 15 residues in the CDR3. Germline-derived CDR1 and CDR2 are SGHRS and YFSETQ. This CDR3 reads CASSLRTSGGYEQYF. The CDR3 nucleotides read TGCGCCAGCAGCTTGAGGACTAGCGGGGGGTACGAGCAGTACTTC.

The V call is TRBV6-1, the J call TRBJ2-2; 11 bases are shared with TRBD2. With V trimmed by 6 bases and J by 6 bases, 6 bases remained unmatched. This CDR3 spans 15 amino acids. CDR1 is MNHNS, CDR2 SASEGT, per germline. In DNA form, the CDR3 reads TGTGCCAGCAGAAGGGGGGGACTAGCGGCCGGGGAGCTGTTTTTT. This codes for CASRRGGLAAGELFF.

The chain recombines TRBV30 with TRBJ2-7, with 10 bases fitting TRBD1. V was clipped by 3 bases and J by 2 bases; unmatched bases: 7. Germline lookup yields CDR1 GTSNPN and CDR2 SVGIG (reference sequence). This CDR3 comprises 15 residues. CDR3 DNA sequence: TGTGCCTGGAGACACGGGACAGGGGAACCCTACGAGCAGTACTTC. This translates into CAWRHGTGEPYEQYF. Complete variable domain (other parts from reference TRBV30 and TRBJ2-7): SQTIHQWPATLVQPVGSPLSLECTVEGTSNPNLYWYRQAAGRGLQLLFYSVGIGQISSEVPQNLSASRPQDRQFILSSKKLLLSDSGFYLCAWRHGTGEPYEQYFGPGTRLTVT.